Below, 28 T cell receptor beta chains from the same sample are listed, as sequenced in a study of T cell responses to AZD1222 COVID-19 vaccine. Clones were sequenced by immunoSEQ multiplex PCR, and TCRdb holds only the in-frame ones, with some missing. This sample has more than 150,000 clones, with roughly nine tenths found just once. The sequenced sample was peripheral blood, obtained after recovery from COVID-19. The source is an adult who had recovered from COVID-19.

In its sample, this clone was seen many times. This rearrangement joins TRBV7-8 to TRBJ2-7; D gene uncertain. Germline V gene sequence: CDR1 SGHVS, CDR2 FQNEAQ. The CDR3 loop spans 16 amino acids. The V and J ends lost 2 bases and 1 base respectively, with 15 bases between them. CDR3 sequence reads: CASSLPLKVPSYEQYF. The CDR3 coding sequence is TGTGCCAGCAGCTTACCATTAAAGGTCCCATCCTACGAGCAGTACTTC.

The CDR3 spells CASSLFRSSYEQYF. The CDR3 DNA is TGTGCCAGCAGTTTATTTCGGAGCTCCTACGAGCAGTACTTC. The chain is built from TRBV27 and TRBJ2-7; D unclear. The V end lost 1 base, the J end lost 0 bases, and 7 bases lay between the germline ends. The CDR3 loop spans 14 amino acids. Germline CDR1 MNHEY, CDR2 SMNVEV (reference sequence).

J is TRBJ2-1 and V is TRBV5-4, with D possibly being TRBD2 (5 bases). V lost 4 bases to trimming and J lost 9 bases, with 14 bases between them. From germline, CDR1 is SGHNT and CDR2 YYREEE (reference sequence). This CDR3 spans 13 amino acids. In DNA, the CDR3 is TGTGCCAGCAGCCCTAAGGCTGCGGGTGAGCAGTTCTTC. Amino acid sequence: CASSPKAAGEQFF.

This sequence joins TRBV6-2 or TRBV6-3 and TRBJ2-3; weak D call: TRBD2 (6 bases). Germline V gene lookup returns CDR1 MNHEY and CDR2 SVGEGT. CDR3 length: 16 amino acids. V was pared by 2 bases and J by 0 bases, with 12 bases between. The CDR3 here is CASSYRAGTSTDTQYF. In DNA, the CDR3 is TGTGCCAGCAGTTACCGAGCGGGCACAAGCACAGATACGCAGTATTTT.

The chain has TRBV28 and TRBJ1-1; TRBD1 might be the D (6 bases). Trimming stripped 4 bases from V and 4 bases from J, with 10 bases between. This CDR3 has 13 amino acids. Germline V gene data show CDR1 as MDHEN and CDR2 as SYDVKM. CDR3 in DNA: TGTGCCAGCAGTTCGACAGGAGTCACTGAAGCTTTCTTT. Amino acids: CASSSTGVTEAFF.

The V gene is TRBV28, the J gene TRBJ1-3; no clear D gene. This CDR3 is 14 amino acids long. V lost 8 bases to trimming and J lost 0 bases, with 11 bases between them. Germline CDR1 and CDR2: MDHEN and SYDVKM. This CDR3 is CASGSVSSGNTIYF. Written as DNA, the CDR3 is TGTGCCAGCGGTTCGGTGAGCTCTGGAAACACCATATATTTT.

The DNA of the CDR3 is TGTGCCAGCAGCGTAGACAGGGGGCGATCACCCCTCCACTTT. Residues: CASSVDRGRSPLHF. The V gene is TRBV9, the J gene TRBJ1-6, with 9 bases that match TRBD1. Germline V gene lookup returns CDR1 SGDLS and CDR2 YYNGEE. The CDR3 sequence is 14 residues long. The V segment lost 0 bases and the J segment 10 bases; nucleotides outside the gene matches: 2.

The rearrangement links TRBV2 to TRBJ1-6, with unresolved D. The CDR3 consists of 15 residues. CDR1 and CDR2 (germline): SNHLY, FYNNEI. Trimming stripped 4 bases from V and 7 bases from J, with 14 bases between. As DNA, the CDR3 is TGTGCCAGCAGTGGGATGGGCCTTTGGAATTCACCCCTCCACTTT. It encodes CASSGMGLWNSPLHF.

The chain uses TRBV6-1 and TRBJ2-5; D call uncertain. CDR3 length equals 14 residues. V was trimmed by 1 base and J by 4 bases, leaving 10 bases between them. From germline, CDR1 is MNHNS and CDR2 SASEGT. CDR3 sequence (DNA): TGTGCCAGCAGTGAAGGTCTCAAGGGAGAGACCCAGTACTTC. Its translation is CASSEGLKGETQYF.

There are a few counts of this clone. The CDR3 nucleotides read TGTGCCAGCAGCCAAGTATCGGGGACTGCCCAAGGGCCCCAGCATTTT. Its translation: CASSQVSGTAQGPQHF. The chain couples TRBV3-1 (or the pseudogene TRBV3-2) to TRBJ1-5; possibly TRBD1 for D (5 bases). CDR3 length equals 16 residues. From germline, CDR1 is LGHDT and CDR2 YNNKEL (reference sequence). Between the trimmed V and J ends, which lost 1 base and 9 bases, there was a span of 19 bases.

V and J are TRBV6-2 or TRBV6-3 and TRBJ2-7; TRBD2 aligns across 13 bases. The CDR3 length is 16 residues. The V gene end was trimmed by 5 bases and the J gene end by 1 base; junction bases not matched to a gene: 5. Germline CDR1 is MNHEY and CDR2 is SVGEGT. The CDR3, as DNA: TGTGCCAGCAGTCCGAGACTAGCGGGGGGATCCTACGAGCAGTACTTC. This codes for CASSPRLAGGSYEQYF.

This chain links TRBV19 with TRBJ1-1; the D gene is possibly TRBD1 (6 bases). Germline lookup yields CDR1 LNHDA and CDR2 SQIVND (reference sequence). V lost 5 bases and J lost 0, with 16 bases in between. CDR3 size: 16 residues. The DNA for the CDR3 is TGTGCCAGTAGTCAAAAGGGGGTTATGGTGAACACTGAAGCTTTCTTT. Translation: CASSQKGVMVNTEAFF.

This sequence joins TRBV5-1 and TRBJ1-5, with D uncertain. CDR1 and CDR2 (germline): SGHRS, YFSETQ. V dropped 2 bases and J dropped 3 bases, with 9 bases sitting between them. CDR3 length: 14 amino acids. CDR3 nucleotide sequence: TGCGCCAGCAGCTTAAACCCCTCCAATCAGCCCCAGCATTTT. It codes for CASSLNPSNQPQHF.

This clone appeared once. The chain recombines TRBV6-1 with TRBJ1-6; no definite D call. The CDR3 covers 14 residues. The germline V gene has CDR1 MNHNS and CDR2 SASEGT. Trimming removed 2 bases at V and 7 bases at J, with 9 bases between. Here the CDR3 DNA reads TGTGCCAGCAGTGAACGGACGGACAATTCACCCCTCCACTTT. This translates into CASSERTDNSPLHF.

The chain recombines TRBV7-3 with TRBJ2-7; 9 positions agree with TRBD2. CDR3 length: 14 residues. Germline values: CDR1 SGHTA, CDR2 FQGTGA. Trimming at V came to 5 bases and at J to 3 bases, leaving 5 bases not matched to a gene. In nucleotides, the CDR3 is TGTGCCAGCAGCCCGGGGACTAGCAGCTACGAGCAGTACTTC. Amino acids: CASSPGTSSYEQYF. Variable domain in full (rest from reference TRBV7-3 and TRBJ2-7): GAGVSQTPSNKVTEKGKYVELRCDPISGHTALYWYRQSLGQGPEFLIYFQGTGAADDSGLPNDRFFAVRPEGSVSTLKIQRTERGDSAVYLCASSPGTSSYEQYFGPGTRLTVT.

This rearrangement joins TRBV27 to TRBJ1-2, with 8 bases identical to TRBD1. Germline V lookup: CDR1 MNHEY, CDR2 SMNVEV (reference sequence). Germline trimming cut 5 bases from V and 7 bases from J; bases unmatched to any gene: 12. The CDR3 has 15 residues. DNA of the CDR3: TGTGCCAGCAGTCCCCGGGGGACAGGCGTCCTTGGCTACACCTTC. This translates into CASSPRGTGVLGYTF.

This rearrangement joins TRBV9 to TRBJ2-7, with D unresolved. Trimming took 0 bases from V and 2 from J, leaving 6 bases between them. Germline loops: CDR1 SGDLS, CDR2 YYNGEE. This CDR3 comprises 13 residues. CDR3 sequence reads: CASSVDETYEQYF. CDR3 in DNA: TGTGCCAGCAGCGTAGATGAGACCTACGAGCAGTACTTC.

This clone was seen just once. This rearrangement joins TRBV11-2 to TRBJ1-1, with D perhaps matching TRBD1 (5 bases). V was pared by 3 bases and J by 1 base, with 18 bases between. This CDR3 has 17 amino acids. CDR1 and CDR2 (germline): SGHAT, FQNNGV. The CDR3 sequence is CASSLKRVGESNTEAFF. CDR3 coding DNA: TGTGCCAGCAGCTTGAAAAGGGTGGGGGAATCGAACACTGAAGCTTTCTTT.

The V call is TRBV13, the J call TRBJ2-4; 9 positions agree with TRBD1. This CDR3 has 16 residues. Germline assignment: CDR1 PRHDT and CDR2 FYEKMQ (reference sequence). V shed 4 bases and J 0 bases; nucleotides not matched to a gene: 4. The DNA of the CDR3 is TGTGCCAGCAGCTCGTGGACAGGGGTAGCCAAAAACATTCAGTACTTC. Translation gives CASSSWTGVAKNIQYF.

The chain carries TRBV28 and TRBJ1-3, with 8 nucleotides matching TRBD1. CDR1 is MDHEN and CDR2 is SYDVKM in the germline V gene. The trim removed 4 bases at V and 4 bases at J, leaving 3 bases unmatched. The length of the CDR3 is 14 residues. CDR3 in amino acids: CASSSTGVGNTIYF. The DNA for the CDR3 is TGTGCCAGCAGTTCGACAGGGGTGGGAAACACCATATATTTT.

The chain is built from TRBV10-3 and TRBJ1-1; 8 positions match TRBD1. The germline V gene has CDR1 ENHRY and CDR2 SYGVKD. The CDR3 extends over 15 amino acids. With 7 bases clipped from V and 1 base from J, the junction kept 8 bases outside the gene matches. CDR3 amino acids: CAITVSGGENTEAFF. The CDR3 region has the DNA TGTGCCATCACCGTTTCAGGGGGCGAGAACACTGAAGCTTTCTTT.

This sequence joins TRBV9 and TRBJ1-1, with D possibly being TRBD1 (6 bases). Germline assignment: CDR1 SGDLS and CDR2 YYNGEE. The CDR3 loop spans 14 amino acids. V gave up 0 bases and J gave up 4 bases, with 10 bases separating them. CDR3 protein: CASSVEQGGTEAFF. For the CDR3, the DNA is TGTGCCAGCAGCGTAGAACAGGGAGGCACTGAAGCTTTCTTT.

The chain employs TRBV20-1 and TRBJ1-4, with no clear D. This CDR3 contains 12 residues. Germline CDR1 reads DFQATT; CDR2 reads SNEGSKA (reference sequence). Trimming left V 3 bases short and J 4 bases short, with 6 bases between. This chain's CDR3 is CSASPSNEKLFF. CDR3 coding DNA: TGCAGTGCTAGTCCCAGTAATGAAAAACTGTTTTTT.

The rearrangement joins TRBV19 to TRBJ1-2; unclear D gene. Germline CDR1 and CDR2: LNHDA and SQIVND (reference sequence). Trimming took 7 bases from V and 8 from J, leaving 14 bases between them. The CDR3 covers 12 residues. CDR3 in amino acids: CASKSLSRGYTF. The CDR3 nucleotides are TGTGCCAGTAAATCCCTATCCCGGGGCTACACCTTC. Variable domain in full (rest from reference TRBV19 and TRBJ1-2): DGGITQSPKYLFRKEGQNVTLSCEQNLNHDAMYWYRQDPGQGLRLIYYSQIVNDFQKGDIAEGYSVSREKKESFPLTVTSAQKNPTAFYLCASKSLSRGYTFGSGTRLTVV.

V is TRBV19 and J is TRBJ1-1; tentatively, D is TRBD1 (6 bases). This CDR3 has 16 amino acids. CDR1 and CDR2 (germline): LNHDA, SQIVND (reference sequence). The germline V and J ends were trimmed by 5 bases and 5 bases, with 21 bases remaining between them. CDR3 nucleotide sequence: TGTGCCAGTAGTCCCCTGACGGGACAAAGAGGGACTGAAGCTTTCTTT. Translating gives CASSPLTGQRGTEAFF.

The chain is built from TRBV7-9 and TRBJ2-3, with D possibly matching TRBD2 (7 bases). The CDR3 is 14 residues long. Germline lookup yields CDR1 SEHNR and CDR2 FQNEAQ (reference sequence). V was trimmed by 6 bases and J by 3 bases, leaving 13 bases between them. CDR3 sequence: CASRGGAPTDTQYF. CDR3 sequence (DNA): TGTGCCAGCAGGGGGGGGGCTCCAACAGATACGCAGTATTTT. The variable domain in full, with the rest retrieved from reference TRBV7-9 and TRBJ2-3, is DTGVSQNPRHKITKRGQNVTFRCDPISEHNRLYWYRQTLGQGPEFLTYFQNEAQLEKSRLLSDRFSAERPKGSFSTLEIQRTEQGDSAMYLCASRGGAPTDTQYFGPGTRLTVL.

The J gene is TRBJ1-1, the V gene TRBV7-8, with D possibly TRBD1 on 6 matching bases. The V gene lost 5 bases and the J gene lost 3 bases, with 16 bases spanning the gap. The germline CDR1 and CDR2 sequences are SGHVS and FQNEAQ. This CDR3 contains 15 residues. The CDR3 reads CASSHRRTAYTEAFF. For the CDR3, the DNA is TGTGCCAGCAGCCATCGACGGACAGCTTACACTGAAGCTTTCTTT.

The genes are TRBV5-1 and TRBJ2-7, with D perhaps matching TRBD2 (6 bases). This CDR3 contains 14 residues. V dropped 0 bases and J dropped 7 bases, with 14 bases sitting between them. CDR1 is SGHRS and CDR2 is YFSETQ in the germline V gene. In nucleotides, the CDR3 is TGCGCCAGCAGCTTGGAGGAGGGGTTTGGGGAGCAGTACTTC. This encodes CASSLEEGFGEQYF.